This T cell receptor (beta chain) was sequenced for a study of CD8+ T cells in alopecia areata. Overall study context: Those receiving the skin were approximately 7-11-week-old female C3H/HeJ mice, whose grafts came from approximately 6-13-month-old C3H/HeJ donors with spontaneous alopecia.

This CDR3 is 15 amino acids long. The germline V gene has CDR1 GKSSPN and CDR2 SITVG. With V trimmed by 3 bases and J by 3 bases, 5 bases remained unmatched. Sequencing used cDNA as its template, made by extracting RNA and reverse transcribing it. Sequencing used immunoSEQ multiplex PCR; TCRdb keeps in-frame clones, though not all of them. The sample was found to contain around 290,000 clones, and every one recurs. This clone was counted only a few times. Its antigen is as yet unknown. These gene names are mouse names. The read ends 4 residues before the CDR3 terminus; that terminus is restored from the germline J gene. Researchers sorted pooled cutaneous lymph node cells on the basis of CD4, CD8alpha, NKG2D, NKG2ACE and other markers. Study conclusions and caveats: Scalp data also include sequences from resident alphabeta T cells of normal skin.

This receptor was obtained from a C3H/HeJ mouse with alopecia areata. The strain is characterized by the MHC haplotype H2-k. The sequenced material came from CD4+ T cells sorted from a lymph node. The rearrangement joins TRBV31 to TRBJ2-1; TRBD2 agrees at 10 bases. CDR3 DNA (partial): TGTGCCTGGAGCCACCTGGGGGGGCGCTATGCT. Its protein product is CAWSHLGGRYA. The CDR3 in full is CAWSHLGGRYAEQFF.